These T cell receptor beta chains were read from a single sample in a study of neoadjuvant anti-PD-1 for oral cavity cancer. Some clones are missing from TCRdb's copy, which holds only in-frame ones; the method was immunoSEQ multiplex PCR. The repertoire consists of 7,500 to 8,000 clones, with around 63% occurring once and the leading ten covering approximately 3.2%. The sample was PBMCs, taken after nivolumab (anti-PD-1) treatment. Every receptor here comes from a person aged 35-79 years with oral cavity squamous cell carcinoma. Each CDR3 is given with its conserved first and last residue. Each record gives: D gene, V gene, J gene, clone size, CDR3 DNA, CDR3 protein. The D gene is left open where the match is weak. Clone size is shown for a subset of rows, as once, few, many or a class of expanded clone.

d_gene: TRBD1; v_gene: TRBV6-5; j_gene: TRBJ2-2; abundance: few; CDR3nt: TGTGCCAGCAGAGGGACAGGGTACACCGGGGAGCTGTTTTTT; CDR3aa: CASRGTGYTGELFF
d_gene: TRBD1; v_gene: TRBV5-1; j_gene: TRBJ1-1; abundance: .; CDR3nt: TGCGCCAGCAGCACAGGGGGGAACACTGAAGCTTTCTTT; CDR3aa: CASSTGGNTEAFF
d_gene: TRBD1; v_gene: TRBV10-3; j_gene: TRBJ1-1; abundance: .; CDR3nt: TGTGCCATCAGTGAGGGACAGGGGGAACTGAACACTGAAGCTTTCTTT; CDR3aa: CAISEGQGELNTEAFF
d_gene: .; v_gene: TRBV19; j_gene: TRBJ1-4; abundance: .; CDR3nt: TGTGCCAGTAGTATTTACGGAACAACTAATGAAAAACTGTTTTTT; CDR3aa: CASSIYGTTNEKLFF
d_gene: TRBD1; v_gene: TRBV11-3; j_gene: TRBJ2-1; abundance: .; CDR3nt: TGTGCCAGCAGCTTATCTGGACAGGGTGAGCAGTTCTTC; CDR3aa: CASSLSGQGEQFF
d_gene: TRBD1; v_gene: TRBV10-3; j_gene: TRBJ1-6; abundance: .; CDR3nt: TGTGCCATCAGTGAGTATGGGGACAGTGCTAATTCACCCCTCCACTTT; CDR3aa: CAISEYGDSANSPLHF
d_gene: .; v_gene: TRBV27; j_gene: TRBJ2-2; abundance: .; CDR3nt: TGTGCCAGCAGTTCGGGGGTATATAGGGGAGAGCTGTTTTTT; CDR3aa: CASSSGVYRGELFF
d_gene: .; v_gene: TRBV7-2; j_gene: TRBJ1-2; abundance: .; CDR3nt: TGTGCCAGCAGCTTGCAGGGACCTAACTATGGCTACACCTTC; CDR3aa: CASSLQGPNYGYTF
d_gene: .; v_gene: TRBV6-1; j_gene: TRBJ1-1; abundance: .; CDR3nt: TGTGCCAGCATACAAGGGACGGGAGCTTTCTTT; CDR3aa: CASIQGTGAFF
d_gene: .; v_gene: TRBV7-2; j_gene: TRBJ2-2; abundance: .; CDR3nt: TGTGCCAGCAGCTTAGAGGGACTCCCTTCCGGGGAGCTGTTTTTT; CDR3aa: CASSLEGLPSGELFF
d_gene: .; v_gene: TRBV5-1; j_gene: TRBJ1-3; abundance: few; CDR3nt: TGCGCCAGCAGCTTGGGTCAGGGCCCTTTAAACACCATATATTTT; CDR3aa: CASSLGQGPLNTIYF
d_gene: TRBD2; v_gene: TRBV7-9; j_gene: TRBJ2-1; abundance: few; CDR3nt: TGTGCCAGCAGCTGGGGGGGCTACAATGAGCAGTTCTTC; CDR3aa: CASSWGGYNEQFF
d_gene: .; v_gene: TRBV6-4; j_gene: TRBJ2-2; abundance: few; CDR3nt: TGTGCCAGCAGTGAAGCTTCCACCGGGGAGCTGTTTTTT; CDR3aa: CASSEASTGELFF
d_gene: TRBD1; v_gene: TRBV9; j_gene: TRBJ1-1; abundance: once; CDR3nt: TGTGCCAGCAGCGTCGGACAGGGAAACACTGAAGCTTTCTTT; CDR3aa: CASSVGQGNTEAFF
d_gene: .; v_gene: TRBV11-3; j_gene: TRBJ1-6; abundance: .; CDR3nt: TGTGCCAGCAGCTTAGATACATTTTCACCCCTCCACTTT; CDR3aa: CASSLDTFSPLHF
d_gene: .; v_gene: TRBV7-2; j_gene: TRBJ2-2; abundance: few; CDR3nt: TGTGCCAGCAGCTTAGTGGGTGCTGCCGGGGAGCTGTTTTTT; CDR3aa: CASSLVGAAGELFF
d_gene: TRBD1; v_gene: TRBV7-2; j_gene: TRBJ2-5; abundance: once; CDR3nt: TGTGCCAGCAGCTTAGCAGGGGGCGCGGAGACCCAGTACTTC; CDR3aa: CASSLAGGAETQYF
d_gene: .; v_gene: TRBV7-2; j_gene: TRBJ2-7; abundance: once; CDR3nt: TGTGCCAGCAGCTCTGGGACGGATACTCATTCCTACGAGCAGTACTTC; CDR3aa: CASSSGTDTHSYEQYF
d_gene: .; v_gene: TRBV7-9; j_gene: TRBJ1-1; abundance: .; CDR3nt: TGTGCCAGCAGCTTGGTAAACACTGAAGCTTTCTTT; CDR3aa: CASSLVNTEAFF
d_gene: .; v_gene: TRBV7-9; j_gene: TRBJ1-6; abundance: .; CDR3nt: TGTGCCAGCAGCCCAAACCGGGCGGGTTTTTCACCCCTCCACTTT; CDR3aa: CASSPNRAGFSPLHF
d_gene: .; v_gene: TRBV5-1; j_gene: TRBJ2-7; abundance: .; CDR3nt: TGCGCCAGCAGCAGACCCGAACAGGGCTACGAGCAGTACTTC; CDR3aa: CASSRPEQGYEQYF
d_gene: .; v_gene: TRBV6-4; j_gene: TRBJ2-2; abundance: .; CDR3nt: TGTGCCAGCAGTGACCGACAAGGGGGTTTCGGGGAGCTGTTTTTT; CDR3aa: CASSDRQGGFGELFF
d_gene: .; v_gene: TRBV5-1; j_gene: TRBJ1-1; abundance: few; CDR3nt: TGCGCCAGCAGCTTGGTTCCAGGGCTGAACACTGAAGCTTTCTTT; CDR3aa: CASSLVPGLNTEAFF
d_gene: .; v_gene: TRBV2; j_gene: TRBJ1-2; abundance: .; CDR3nt: TGTGCCAGCAGTGATCGTGGACCTTTTAACTATGGCTACACCTTC; CDR3aa: CASSDRGPFNYGYTF